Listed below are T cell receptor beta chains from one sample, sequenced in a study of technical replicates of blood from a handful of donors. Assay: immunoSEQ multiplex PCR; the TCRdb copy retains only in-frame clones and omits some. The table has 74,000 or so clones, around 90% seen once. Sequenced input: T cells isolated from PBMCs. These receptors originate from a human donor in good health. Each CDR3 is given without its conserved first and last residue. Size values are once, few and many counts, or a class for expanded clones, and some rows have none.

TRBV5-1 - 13 ASSVDSSGANVLT
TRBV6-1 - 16 ASSESSGGPVSSFTQY
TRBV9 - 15 ASSVGPVHEGAEGYT
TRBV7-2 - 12 ASSSGQGSQPQH
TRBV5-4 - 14 ASSFSLGTVNTEAF
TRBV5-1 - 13 ASREGTGGGHGYT
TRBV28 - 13 ASSLGAGGRGEQY
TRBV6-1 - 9 ASVLGRELF
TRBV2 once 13 ASSMGQRMGEKLF
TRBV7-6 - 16 ASSLAVAGGESRNEQF
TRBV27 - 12 ATSARGVTDTQY
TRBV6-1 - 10 ASSGRDFEQF
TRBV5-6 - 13 ASSISGGGTNEQF
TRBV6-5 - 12 ASSYSGGVYEQY
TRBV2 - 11 ASSEWRGNEQY
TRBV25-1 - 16 ASEGSSFTGQSHYEQY
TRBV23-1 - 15 ASTDWTSGRAYNEQF
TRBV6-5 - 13 ASVRGEGDSMRQF
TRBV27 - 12 ASGRDYKYNEQF
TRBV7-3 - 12 ASSLKGGANGYT
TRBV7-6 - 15 ASSLSLRQGPNQPQH
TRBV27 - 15 ASSFIAGVSSYNEQF
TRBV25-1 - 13 ASSAPVGQGSGYT
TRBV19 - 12 ASSPLGGAGGYT
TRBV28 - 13 ASSLTDMSSYEQY
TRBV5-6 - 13 ASSLGATGDQPQH
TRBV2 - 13 ASSDPLQSTDTQY
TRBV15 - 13 ATSRGGFSGNTIY
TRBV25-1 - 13 ASSELAAGTDTQY
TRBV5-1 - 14 ASSLARLAGGHEQF
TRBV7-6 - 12 ASSPSAFSYEQY
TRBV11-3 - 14 ASSLSWGQGLTEAF
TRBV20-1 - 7 SAEETQY
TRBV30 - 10 AWSAGLDEQF